Below, 5 T cell receptor beta chains from the same sample are listed, as sequenced in a study of blood T cell repertoires in COVID-19. The method was immunoSEQ multiplex PCR; TCRdb's version includes in-frame clones alone and lacks a portion of them. The sample has 150,000 to 200,000 clones, about 81% seen once; the top ten hold 8% to 9.5%. The source material was peripheral blood. These TCRs come from a woman in her 70s with acute or convalescent COVID-19.

The chain recombines TRBV5-1 with TRBJ2-2; 10 nucleotides match TRBD2. Germline-derived CDR1 and CDR2 are SGHRS and YFSETQ. The V gene end was trimmed by 0 bases and the J gene end by 5 bases; junction bases not matched to a gene: 4. This CDR3 contains 16 residues. The CDR3 bases are TGCGCCAGCAGCTTGGAGGTAGCGGGAGGAACCGGGGAGCTGTTTTTT. Translation: CASSLEVAGGTGELFF.

As DNA, the CDR3 is TGTGCCTGGAGTGGATGGACAGGGGGAAGGTCTAATGAAAAACTGTTTTTT. Protein: CAWSGWTGGRSNEKLFF. The chain joins TRBV30 to TRBJ1-4; 10 nucleotides line up with TRBD1. Germline-derived CDR1 and CDR2 are GTSNPN and SVGIG (reference sequence). CDR3 length: 17 amino acids. V shed 1 base and J 3 bases; nucleotides not matched to a gene: 8.

J is TRBJ1-4 and V is TRBV28; 7 positions agree with TRBD1. This CDR3 comprises 15 residues. The germline V gene encodes CDR1 MDHEN and CDR2 SYDVKM. V lost 6 bases, J lost 1 base, and 5 bases stayed unmatched. The CDR3 loop is CASRLTGRTNEKLFF. The CDR3 DNA reads as TGTGCCAGCAGGTTGACAGGGAGAACTAATGAAAAACTGTTTTTT.

V and J are TRBV7-8 and TRBJ2-7; TRBD1 matches at 7 bases. V shed 5 bases, J shed 3 bases, and the junction held 10 bases outside the gene matches. The length of the CDR3 is 15 residues. Germline CDR1 SGHVS, CDR2 FQNEAQ. CDR3 residues: CASSPDRATLYEQYF. CDR3 DNA sequence: TGTGCCAGCAGCCCCGACAGGGCAACCCTCTACGAGCAGTACTTC.

This rearrangement joins TRBV5-1 to TRBJ1-1, with 7 positions matching TRBD1. The germline gives CDR1 SGHRS, CDR2 YFSETQ. Trimming took 1 base from V and 0 from J; bases not matched to a gene: 15. The CDR3 loop spans 19 amino acids. The CDR3 bases are TGCGCCAGCAGCTTGCAACCCCCGGGACAGTGGGGCCTGAACACTGAAGCTTTCTTT. It specifies CASSLQPPGQWGLNTEAFF.